The 24 T cell receptor beta chains below come from one sample, sequenced in a study of shared clonotypes between healthy human individuals. Generated by immunoSEQ multiplex PCR, the TCRdb table keeps only in-frame clones and is missing some. The sample lists 980,000 or so clones, 76% occurring once. Sequences were obtained from memory CD4+ T cells sorted from blood. This sample's subset: CD45RA-negative fraction. These receptors came from a man between 18 and 29 years old in good health.

The rearrangement links TRBV7-9 to TRBJ2-1; perhaps D is TRBD1 or TRBD2 (5 bases each). Deletions cut 3 bases from V and 3 bases from J, with 15 bases between. The CDR3 consists of 16 residues. Germline V lookup: CDR1 SEHNR, CDR2 FQNEAQ (reference sequence). CDR3 sequence reads: CASSFRAGASYNEQFF. The CDR3 region has the DNA TGTGCCAGCAGCTTCCGTGCCGGGGCGAGCTACAATGAGCAGTTCTTC.

This clone was counted a single time. The chain combines TRBV6-5 with TRBJ2-7, with a possible D match to TRBD1 (5 bases). The CDR3 spans 14 residues. V lost 5 bases to trimming and J lost 2 bases, with 13 bases between them. Germline loops: CDR1 MNHEY, CDR2 SVGAGI. CDR3 DNA sequence: TGTGCCAGCAGTAACGCCGCAGGGACCTACGAGCAGTACTTC. This translates into CASSNAAGTYEQYF.

For this clone: The germline gene is not matched at one end of the junction; a read error may be the cause. V and J are TRBV6-1 and TRBJ2-1; D tentatively reads TRBD1 or TRBD2 (5 bases each). CDR1 MNHNS and CDR2 SASEGT come from the germline V gene. CDR3 length: 12 amino acids. The CDR3 sequence is CASSESQGPGLF. DNA for the CDR3: TGTGCCAGCAGTGAATCCCAAGGCCCGGGACTCTTC.

This chain links TRBV11-2 with TRBJ1-5; 8 bases line up with TRBD1. Germline values: CDR1 SGHAT, CDR2 FQNNGV. The CDR3 contains 15 residues. V gave up 5 bases and J gave up 5 bases; unmatched junction bases: 8. CDR3 region: CASSPAGQGYQPQHF. In nucleotides, the CDR3 is TGTGCCAGCAGCCCCGCCGGACAGGGATATCAGCCCCAGCATTTT.

A remark on this clone: Other DNA variants within this sample encode the same CDR3. The chain uses TRBV18 and TRBJ2-7; D is uncertain. The V gene's germline CDR1 is KGHSH and CDR2 LQKENI. This CDR3 has 14 residues. The V and J ends lost 3 bases and 0 bases respectively, with 9 bases between them. DNA for the CDR3: TGTGCCAGCTCACCTCCAGCTTCCTCCTACGAGCAGTACTTC. Translation: CASSPPASSYEQYF.

The CDR3: CASSLGLDARTDTQYF. CDR3 in DNA: TGCGCCAGCAGCCTCGGACTGGACGCCCGCACAGATACGCAGTATTTT. V usage is TRBV5-1 and J usage is TRBJ2-3; a possible D gene is TRBD2 (5 bases). The germline V and J ends were trimmed by 4 bases and 1 base, with 16 bases remaining between them. The CDR3 consists of 16 residues. The germline V gene has CDR1 SGHRS and CDR2 YFSETQ. The full variable domain, its missing parts supplied by reference TRBV5-1 and TRBJ2-3, is KAGVTQTPRYLIKTRGQQVTLSCSPISGHRSVSWYQQTPGQGLQFLFEYFSETQRNKGNFPGRFSGRQFSNSRSEMNVSTLELGDSALYLCASSLGLDARTDTQYFGPGTRLTVL.

V gene TRBV5-1 combines with J gene TRBJ1-6; D might be TRBD1 (6 bases). Germline V gene data show CDR1 as SGHRS and CDR2 as YFSETQ. The CDR3 has 14 amino acids. V lost 4 bases and J 10 bases, leaving 15 bases between the germline ends. In nucleotides, the CDR3 is TGCGCCAGCAGCCCACAGGGAGAAAGGTCACCCCTCCACTTT. This encodes CASSPQGERSPLHF.

Remarks on this clone: A clone one base away is much larger, so this may be a read error. Additional DNA sequences in this sample encode the identical CDR3. The chain recombines TRBV7-2 with TRBJ2-7; no clear D gene. Germline V CDR1 and CDR2: SGHTA, FQGNSA. This CDR3 spans 11 amino acids. Trimming removed 5 bases from V and 0 bases from J, with 2 bases in between. CDR3 sequence reads: CASSASYEQYF. CDR3 DNA sequence: TGTGCCAGCAGCGCCTCCTACGAGCAGTACTTC.

The chain recombines TRBV7-9 with TRBJ2-3, with unresolved D. The CDR3 sequence is 15 residues long. The V gene's germline CDR1 is SEHNR and CDR2 FQNEAQ (reference sequence). Trimming took 1 base from V and 4 from J, leaving 12 bases between them. CDR3 in DNA: TGTGCCAGCAGCTTAGATGTTGTAGTCGCAGATACGCAGTATTTT. This sequence encodes CASSLDVVVADTQYF.

This clone was counted once. The chain carries TRBV12-2 and TRBJ2-7; the tabulated D call, TRBD1, remains unverified against the DNA. TRBV12-2 counts as a pseudogene. This CDR3 has 15 residues. The CDR3 here is CASRWTGIGPYEQYF. The CDR3 DNA is TGTGCAAGTCGCTGGACAGGTATAGGCCCCTACGAGCAGTACTTC.

V gene TRBV5-1 combines with J gene TRBJ1-1; D unresolved. CDR1 is SGHRS and CDR2 is YFSETQ in the germline V gene. V was pared by 0 bases and J by 1 base, with 13 bases between. This CDR3 has 16 residues. The CDR3 DNA follows: TGCGCCAGCAGCTTGGAGGACGCAGGCTGGAACACTGAAGCTTTCTTT. Translated: CASSLEDAGWNTEAFF.

This rearrangement joins TRBV7-8 to TRBJ1-5; D is unresolved. V was clipped by 4 bases and J by 3 bases, with 13 bases between them. The CDR3 covers 15 residues. CDR1 is SGHVS and CDR2 is FQNEAQ in the germline V gene. The CDR3 DNA is TGTGCCAGCAGCTCGATAGACACTATCAATCAGCCCCAGCATTTT. It yields the protein CASSSIDTINQPQHF. Based on the CDR3 plus reference TRBV7-8 and TRBJ1-5, the full variable domain is GAGVSQSPRYKVAKRGQDVALRCDPISGHVSLFWYQQALGQGPEFLTYFQNEAQLDKSGLPSDRFFAERPEGSVSTLKIQRTQQEDSAVYLCASSSIDTINQPQHFGDGTRLSIL.

The J gene is TRBJ1-2, the V gene TRBV7-2; D gene uncertain. Germline CDR1 and CDR2: SGHTA and FQGNSA. The CDR3 contains 16 residues. The V end lost 2 bases, the J end lost 7 bases, and 20 bases lay between the germline ends. CDR3 bases: TGTGCCAGCAGCTTAACTCCCCCGGCAGCTCCCGGTGGCTACACCTTC. Translating it yields CASSLTPPAAPGGYTF.

This clone was observed a handful of times. The chain joins TRBV10-3 to TRBJ2-7; D is ambiguous. From germline, CDR1 is ENHRY and CDR2 SYGVKD. Trimming stripped 4 bases from V and 9 bases from J, with 10 bases between. The CDR3 sequence is 11 residues long. CDR3 in amino acids: CAISGDGGQYF. The CDR3, as DNA: TGTGCCATCAGTGGGGATGGTGGGCAGTACTTC.

A note on this clone: The conserved final phenylalanine or tryptophan is absent from the CDR3, which likely points to a read error. The DNA is omitted, as the CDR3 cannot be located on it reliably, and the CDR3 follows TCRdb's listing. The chain couples TRBV27 to TRBJ1-2; TRBD1 is the table's D call and was not checked against the DNA. Germline loops: CDR1 MNHEY, CDR2 SMNVEV (reference sequence). The CDR3 totals 10 residues, both ends included. The CDR3 is CASSSSITSP.

The CDR3 DNA follows: TGTGCCAGCACGACCACCCACAGGGGGCAAGAGACCCAGTACTTC. This gives the protein CASTTTHRGQETQYF. This chain uses TRBV7-9 with TRBJ2-5; TRBD1 aligns across 8 bases. The CDR3 covers 15 residues. Germline-derived CDR1 and CDR2 are SEHNR and FQNEAQ (reference sequence). With 7 bases clipped from V and 2 bases from J, the junction kept 9 bases outside the gene matches.

The rearrangement links TRBV29-1 to TRBJ2-5; D possibly corresponds to TRBD1 (5 bases). V lost 7 bases and J 4 bases, leaving 13 bases between the germline ends. The CDR3 runs to 12 residues. Germline-derived CDR1 and CDR2 are SQVTM and ANQGSEA. The CDR3 sequence: CSARQGTETQYF. The CDR3 bases are TGCAGCGCAAGGCAGGGAACAGAGACCCAGTACTTC.

This clone occurred a few times. The chain combines TRBV5-1 with TRBJ2-5, with D perhaps TRBD2 (5 bases). Germline V gene sequence: CDR1 SGHRS, CDR2 YFSETQ. CDR3 size: 15 residues. Trimming pared 0 bases from V and 5 bases from J, leaving 14 bases between. CDR3 sequence: CASSLEDWRGETQYF. DNA of the CDR3: TGCGCCAGCAGCTTGGAGGACTGGAGAGGGGAGACCCAGTACTTC.

On this clone itself: A read error may account for a junction end that differs from germline. V gene TRBV7-2 combines with J gene TRBJ2-7; TRBD2 is a possible D gene (7 bases). This CDR3 is built from 11 residues. Germline V gene sequence: CDR1 SGHTA, CDR2 FQGNSA. CDR3 amino acids: CASSQSGDTDF. CDR3 nucleotide sequence: TGTGCCAGCAGCCAAAGCGGGGACACCGACTTC.

The sample holds a few counts of this clone. V gene TRBV9 combines with J gene TRBJ1-3; D perhaps matches TRBD1 (5 bases). Trimming pared 0 bases from V and 0 bases from J, leaving 10 bases between. This CDR3 is 16 amino acids long. CDR1 SGDLS and CDR2 YYNGEE come from the germline V gene. The CDR3 is CASSVGGATSGNTIYF. CDR3 nucleotide sequence: TGTGCCAGCAGCGTAGGAGGGGCCACCTCTGGAAACACCATATATTTT.

The V call is TRBV5-4, the J call TRBJ1-1, with D perhaps TRBD1 (5 bases). This CDR3 has 15 residues. CDR1 is SGHNT, CDR2 YYREEE, per germline (reference sequence). V shed 4 bases and J shed 0 bases, with 13 bases lying between them. CDR3 DNA sequence: TGTGCCAGCAGCCCGGGACGGATGATGAACACTGAAGCTTTCTTT. It specifies CASSPGRMMNTEAFF. Full variable domain (remainder filled in from reference TRBV5-4 and TRBJ1-1): ETGVTQSPTHLIKTRGQQVTLRCSSQSGHNTVSWYQQALGQGPQFIFQYYREEENGRGNFPPRFSGLQFPNYSSELNVNALELDDSALYLCASSPGRMMNTEAFFGQGTRLTVV.

The chain couples TRBV4-3 to TRBJ2-3, with a tentative D call TRBD2 (5 bases). The CDR3 contains 15 residues. The germline V gene has CDR1 LGHNA and CDR2 YSLEER. V shed 0 bases and J shed 0 bases, with 7 bases lying between them. CDR3 nucleotide sequence: TGCGCCAGCAGCCAAGAACTAGGAAGCACAGATACGCAGTATTTT. It yields the protein CASSQELGSTDTQYF.

The chain uses TRBV14 and TRBJ1-6; 9 bases line up with TRBD1. The germline CDR1 and CDR2 sequences are SGHDN and FVKESK. V lost 5 bases and J lost 9; bases outside the gene matches: 11. The CDR3 has 16 amino acids. The CDR3, as DNA: TGTGCCAGCAGCGTTACAACAGGGGGCGGAGGTTCACCCCTCCACTTT. As protein: CASSVTTGGGGSPLHF.

Worth noting for this clone: Different DNA sequences within this sample yield the same CDR3. V is TRBV7-2 and J is TRBJ1-5; D remains unclear. V gave up 1 base and J gave up 5 bases, with 3 bases separating them. This CDR3 contains 12 residues. Looked up from germline, CDR1 is SGHTA and CDR2 is FQGNSA. DNA for the CDR3: TGTGCCAGCAGCTTAGACTATCAGCCCCAGCATTTT. This encodes CASSLDYQPQHF.